This T cell receptor beta chain was sequenced during a study of blood T cell repertoires in COVID-19. Profiled with immunoSEQ multiplex PCR; TCRdb holds only in-frame clones, not every one. The sample includes under 250,000 clones, roughly 80% of them seen just once. This CDR3 region has 12 residues. The ends were cut back, 6 bases at V and 6 bases at J, with 9 bases in the middle. Looked up from germline, CDR1 is MNHEY and CDR2 is SMNVEV (reference sequence). The sample was peripheral blood. This sequence was found in a woman aged 18-30 years with acute or convalescent COVID-19. The chain has TRBV27 and TRBJ2-1; D perhaps matches TRBD2 (5 bases). The CDR3 DNA is TGTGCCAGCAGCGGGGTATTCAATGAGCAGTTCTTC. Its translation: CASSGVFNEQFF.